The 17 T cell receptor beta chains in this list originate from one sample, sequenced in a study of OX40 agonist ivuxolimab in advanced cancers. Only in-frame clones appear in the TCRdb table, and some are missing; sequencing was by immunoSEQ multiplex PCR. The sample carries 50,000 to 75,000 clones, around 86% recorded once. The material was CD4+ or CD8+ T cells sorted from blood, obtained in a trial of the OX40 agonist ivuxolimab. Every receptor here comes from an adult with an advanced solid tumor such as melanoma, head and neck, liver or kidney cancer.

The rearrangement links TRBV18 to TRBJ2-7; 8 bases fit TRBD2. The J segment lost 0 bases and the V segment lost 4 bases, leaving 5 bases of the junction unmatched. This CDR3 is built from 15 residues. Per germline, CDR1 KGHSH and CDR2 LQKENI. The CDR3 loop is CASSRTSGSSYEQYF. The CDR3 bases are TGTGCCAGCTCACGAACTAGCGGAAGCTCCTACGAGCAGTACTTC.

The chain combines TRBV2 with TRBJ2-3; 9 bases fit TRBD2. V gave up 0 bases and J gave up 4 bases; unmatched junction bases: 5. Germline lookup yields CDR1 SNHLY and CDR2 FYNNEI. The CDR3 totals 16 residues. CDR3 loop: CASSEARRGGADTQYF. CDR3 DNA sequence: TGTGCCAGCAGTGAAGCGCGGCGGGGGGGAGCAGATACGCAGTATTTT.

The chain combines TRBV11-2 with TRBJ2-4; 7 positions agree with TRBD1. The trim removed 5 bases at V and 0 bases at J, leaving 7 bases unmatched. Germline V gene sequence: CDR1 SGHAT, CDR2 FQNNGV. The CDR3 spans 16 residues. DNA for the CDR3: TGTGCCAGCAGCCCCACAGGGGTTTTAGCCAAAAACATTCAGTACTTC. As protein: CASSPTGVLAKNIQYF. Complete variable domain (other parts from reference TRBV11-2 and TRBJ2-4): EAGVAQSPRYKIIEKRQSVAFWCNPISGHATLYWYQQILGQGPKLLIQFQNNGVVDDSQLPKDRFSAERLKGVDSTLKIQPAKLEDSAVYLCASSPTGVLAKNIQYFGAGTRLSVL.

The J gene is TRBJ2-6, the V gene TRBV2; D unresolved. This CDR3 is built from 16 residues. Germline assignment: CDR1 SNHLY and CDR2 FYNNEI. V was cut by 4 bases and J by 0 bases, with 10 bases left in between. CDR3 DNA sequence: TGTGCCAGCAGTGTTTGGACGGCCTCTGGGGCCAACGTCCTGACTTTC. Translated: CASSVWTASGANVLTF.

The V call is TRBV5-1, the J call TRBJ2-7, with D possibly matching TRBD1 (6 bases). Trimming took off 7 bases at V and 1 base at J, with 15 bases between the two ends. CDR3 length: 14 residues. Looked up from germline, CDR1 is SGHRS and CDR2 is YFSETQ. The CDR3 here is CASSVAGDSYEQYF. CDR3 sequence (DNA): TGCGCCAGCTCGGTGGCAGGGGATTCCTACGAGCAGTACTTC.

This chain uses TRBV30 with TRBJ2-1; 10 bases are a match to TRBD2. This CDR3 comprises 13 residues. Germline CDR1 and CDR2: GTSNPN and SVGIG (reference sequence). The V gene end was trimmed by 8 bases and the J gene end by 7 bases; junction bases not matched to a gene: 8. CDR3 bases: TGTGCCAGGACTAGCGGACTTTCGAATGAGCAGTTCTTC. It specifies CARTSGLSNEQFF. Supplemented by reference TRBV30 and TRBJ2-1, the full variable domain reads SQTIHQWPATLVQPVGSPLSLECTVEGTSNPNLYWYRQAAGRGLQLLFYSVGIGQISSEVPQNLSASRPQDRQFILSSKKLLLSDSGFYLCARTSGLSNEQFFGPGTRLTVL.

This chain links TRBV7-9 with TRBJ2-7; TRBD2 matches at 7 bases. CDR3 size: 14 residues. V was clipped by 1 base and J by 4 bases; unmatched bases: 4. The germline V gene encodes CDR1 SEHNR and CDR2 FQNEAQ (reference sequence). CDR3 in amino acids: CASSLVGSGYEQYF. The CDR3, as DNA: TGTGCCAGCAGCTTAGTAGGTAGCGGGTACGAGCAGTACTTC.

A few counts support this clone. This chain joins TRBV5-1 and TRBJ1-2; unclear D gene. Germline loops: CDR1 SGHRS, CDR2 YFSETQ. The CDR3 totals 14 residues. V lost 4 bases and J lost 3, with 13 bases in between. The CDR3 protein is CASSPSELDYGYTF. The CDR3 DNA is TGCGCCAGCAGCCCTTCAGAATTGGACTATGGCTACACCTTC.

This chain joins TRBV10-2 and TRBJ2-7; 7 bases agree with TRBD2. The V and J ends lost 5 bases and 1 base, in that order; junction bases with no gene match: 8. The CDR3 runs to 15 residues. Germline-derived CDR1 and CDR2 are WSHSY and SAAADI. CDR3 residues: CASSLASGSSYEQYF. The CDR3 DNA follows: TGCGCCAGCAGTTTGGCTAGCGGAAGTTCCTACGAGCAGTACTTC.

This clone was seen just once. J is TRBJ2-7 and V is TRBV10-1; 14 nucleotides agree with TRBD2. The germline V gene encodes CDR1 WNHNN and CDR2 SYGVQD (reference sequence). CDR3 size: 16 residues. V gave up 2 bases and J gave up 5 bases; unmatched junction bases: 5. CDR3 protein: CASSEKGLAGAHEQYF. The CDR3 nucleotides are TGCGCCAGCAGTGAGAAGGGACTAGCGGGAGCCCACGAGCAGTACTTC.

This chain connects TRBV6-5 to TRBJ1-2; a weak D match, TRBD1 (5 bases). The V gene lost 4 bases and the J gene lost 7 bases, with 16 bases spanning the gap. This CDR3 is 14 amino acids long. Germline CDR1 and CDR2: MNHEY and SVGAGI. CDR3 region: CASSWGGGSAGYTF. CDR3 DNA sequence: TGTGCCAGCAGTTGGGGCGGGGGATCTGCTGGCTACACCTTC.

The rearrangement links TRBV7-9 to TRBJ1-1; possibly TRBD1 for D (5 bases). This CDR3 spans 14 amino acids. V lost 0 bases to trimming and J lost 8 bases, with 13 bases between them. Germline CDR1 and CDR2: SEHNR and FQNEAQ (reference sequence). CDR3: CASSLAGTFLEAFF. The CDR3 coding sequence is TGTGCCAGCAGCTTAGCCGGGACCTTTCTGGAAGCTTTCTTT. The complete variable domain, with remaining parts taken from reference TRBV7-9 and TRBJ1-1, reads DTGVSQNPRHKITKRGQNVTFRCDPISEHNRLYWYRQTLGQGPEFLTYFQNEAQLEKSRLLSDRFSAERPKGSFSTLEIQRTEQGDSAMYLCASSLAGTFLEAFFGQGTRLTVV.

This clone appeared a few times. The rearrangement links TRBV28 to TRBJ2-2; the D gene is possibly TRBD2 (6 bases). The CDR3 has 14 residues. Looked up from germline, CDR1 is MDHEN and CDR2 is SYDVKM. The germline V and J ends were trimmed by 7 bases and 3 bases, with 12 bases remaining between them. CDR3 coding DNA: TGTGCCAGCATAATGGGGGGAGACACCGGGGAGCTGTTTTTT. This codes for CASIMGGDTGELFF.

The rearrangement uses TRBV7-3 and TRBJ2-3; TRBD2 agrees at 9 bases. This CDR3 region has 19 residues. The germline CDR1 and CDR2 sequences are SGHTA and FQGTGA. The V gene end was trimmed by 0 bases and the J gene end by 0 bases; junction bases not matched to a gene: 10. CDR3 protein: CASSLTSPASGESTDTQYF. Written as DNA, the CDR3 is TGTGCCAGCAGCTTAACGTCCCCGGCTAGCGGGGAAAGCACAGATACGCAGTATTTT.

This clone showed up just a few times. The chain employs TRBV19 and TRBJ1-2, with D hard to call. In germline, CDR1 is LNHDA, CDR2 SQIVND (reference sequence). The CDR3 covers 13 residues. V was cut by 4 bases and J by 0 bases, with 6 bases left in between. CDR3 in DNA: TGTGCCAGTAGTACAGGCCCTAACTATGGCTACACCTTC. This sequence encodes CASSTGPNYGYTF.

V and J are TRBV19 and TRBJ1-5; D uncertain. Germline V CDR1 and CDR2: LNHDA, SQIVND (reference sequence). The CDR3 is 15 residues long. Between the trimmed V and J ends, which lost 3 bases and 0 bases, there was a span of 9 bases. CDR3 in amino acids: CASSIPGDSNQPQHF. The CDR3 DNA follows: TGTGCCAGTAGTATTCCCGGAGATAGCAATCAGCCCCAGCATTTT. The complete variable domain, with remaining parts taken from reference TRBV19 and TRBJ1-5, reads DGGITQSPKYLFRKEGQNVTLSCEQNLNHDAMYWYRQDPGQGLRLIYYSQIVNDFQKGDIAEGYSVSREKKESFPLTVTSAQKNPTAFYLCASSIPGDSNQPQHFGDGTRLSIL.

The rearrangement links TRBV28 to TRBJ1-2; 9 nucleotides agree with TRBD1. The CDR3 is 19 amino acids. V dropped 7 bases and J dropped 5; count of bases not matched to a gene: 23. Germline lookup yields CDR1 MDHEN and CDR2 SYDVKM. Here the CDR3 DNA reads TGTGCCAGCATCACCGACTTCCAGGGACAGGGAACTCACTCGTATGGCTACACCTTC. It is translated as CASITDFQGQGTHSYGYTF.